The T cell receptor beta chain under discussion was sequenced for a study of T cell responses to AZD1222 COVID-19 vaccine. Libraries were prepared by immunoSEQ multiplex PCR; TCRdb keeps only in-frame clonotypes and omits some of them. The table includes around 150,000 clones, 80% to 95% detected once. CDR1 and CDR2 from the germline V gene are ENHRY and SYGVKD. Losses at the gene ends were 6 bases for V and 6 bases for J; bases not matched to a gene: 9. CDR3 length: 15 residues. The sequence was collected from an adult who received the AZD1222 COVID-19 vaccine. The V and J genes are TRBV10-3 and TRBJ2-2; TRBD2 agrees at 8 bases. The sample consisted of peripheral blood, taken 28 days after the second AZD1222 dose. CDR3 region: CAIRVSGRSSGELFF. The CDR3 bases are TGTGCCATCAGGGTCAGCGGGAGATCCTCCGGGGAGCTGTTTTTT.